These T cell receptor beta chains were read from a single sample in a study of blood T cell repertoires in COVID-19. Measured with immunoSEQ multiplex PCR; TCRdb has only the in-frame clones, and not every one. In the table there are approximately 250,000 clones, 85% of which are singletons. Specimen: peripheral blood. The source is a man aged 40-49 years with acute or convalescent COVID-19. Both conserved end residues are part of each CDR3. Fields, in order: J gene, V gene, clone size, D gene, CDR3 protein, CDR3 DNA. D genes are given only for firm matches. Where a row states a size, it is once, few, many or the class of an expanded clone; other rows omit it.

>TRBJ2-3|TRBV2|-|TRBD2
CASAAGGSTDTQYF
TGTGCCAGCGCAGCGGGGGGTTCCACAGATACGCAGTATTTT
>TRBJ1-4|TRBV3-1/TRBV3-2|-|-
CASSQAGSGSNEKLFF
TGTGCCAGCAGCCAAGCGGGGTCGGGTTCCAATGAAAAACTGTTTTTT
>TRBJ1-4|TRBV25-1|-|-
CASSDFGGKLFF
TGTGCCAGCAGTGATTTCGGCGGAAAACTGTTTTTT
>TRBJ1-1|TRBV5-1|-|TRBD1
CASTRGDSPEAFF
TGCGCCAGCACCAGGGGGGACTCTCCTGAAGCTTTCTTT
>TRBJ1-5|TRBV9|-|-
CASSVGQGFNQPQHF
TGTGCCAGCAGCGTAGGGCAGGGTTTTAATCAGCCCCAGCATTTT
>TRBJ2-2|TRBV6-5|-|-
CASSQDTGELFF
TGTGCCAGCAGTCAGGACACCGGGGAGCTGTTTTTT
>TRBJ1-3|TRBV5-6|-|-
CASKRVSGNTIYF
TGTGCCAGCAAGAGAGTCTCTGGAAACACCATATATTTT
>TRBJ2-1|TRBV7-2|-|-
CASKLGGGARGEQFF
TGTGCCAGCAAACTAGGGGGAGGGGCCAGGGGTGAGCAGTTCTTC
>TRBJ1-2|TRBV3-1/TRBV3-2|-|-
CASSQGILTAGYTF
TGTGCCAGCAGCCAGGGCATACTCACGGCGGGCTACACCTTC
>TRBJ1-3|TRBV15|-|TRBD1
CATSNRDRGEGGNTIYF
TGTGCCACCAGCAACCGGGACAGGGGAGAAGGGGGAAACACCATATATTTT
>TRBJ1-3|TRBV21-1|-|-
CASSKGGGLGSGNTIYF
TGTGCCAGCAGCAAAGGGGGGGGTTTGGGCTCTGGAAACACCATATATTTT
>TRBJ1-2|TRBV6-1|-|TRBD1
CASSPSQGSGYTF
TGTGCCAGCAGCCCCTCACAGGGGAGCGGCTACACCTTC
>TRBJ2-7|TRBV19|few|-
CASSIRSDSYEQYF
TGTGCCAGTAGTATAAGATCGGACAGCTACGAGCAGTACTTC
>TRBJ1-1|TRBV7-9|-|-
CASSLASGQGQAFF
TGTGCCAGCAGCTTAGCGTCTGGGCAGGGTCAAGCTTTCTTT
>TRBJ1-1|TRBV28|-|-
CASIPGYTGEAFF
TGTGCCAGCATTCCAGGGTACACAGGTGAAGCTTTCTTT
>TRBJ1-6|TRBV27|-|-
CASSAQGGSSPLHF
TGTGCCAGCAGTGCCCAGGGTGGTAGTTCACCCCTCCACTTT
>TRBJ2-7|TRBV18|-|-
CASSSLDSYEQYF
TGTGCCAGCTCGTCCTTAGACAGCTACGAGCAGTACTTC
>TRBJ2-7|TRBV6-2/TRBV6-3|few|-
CASSYFLDGNYEQYF
TGTGCCAGCAGTTACTTTCTAGACGGGAACTACGAGCAGTACTTC
>TRBJ1-5|TRBV19|few|TRBD1
CASLPSETGGEGQPQHF
TGTGCCAGTTTACCTTCGGAGACAGGGGGCGAGGGTCAGCCCCAGCATTTT
>TRBJ1-1|TRBV3-1/TRBV3-2|once|-
CASSHTSGTMNTEAFF
TGTGCCAGCAGCCATACCTCCGGGACAATGAACACTGAAGCTTTCTTT
>TRBJ1-1|TRBV27|-|-
CASSFRRNTEAFF
TGTGCCAGCAGTTTCCGGAGAAACACTGAAGCTTTCTTT
>TRBJ1-1|TRBV28|-|TRBD1
CASSLPGQGGTEAFF
TGTGCCAGCAGTTTACCCGGACAGGGTGGGACTGAAGCTTTCTTT
>TRBJ1-2|TRBV5-1|once|TRBD1
CASSGDGTAGYGYTF
TGCGCCAGCAGCGGAGACGGGACAGCGGGCTATGGCTACACCTTC
>TRBJ1-2|TRBV18|-|-
CASSLGAKSANYGYTF
TGTGCCAGCTCATTAGGGGCCAAATCTGCTAACTATGGCTACACCTTC
>TRBJ2-1|TRBV24-1|-|TRBD1
CATSDSDRAFDEQFF
TGTGCCACCAGTGATTCGGACAGGGCGTTCGATGAGCAGTTCTTC
>TRBJ1-4|TRBV6-1|-|-
CASSDQNSRNEKLFF
TGTGCCAGCAGTGATCAAAACAGTAGAAATGAAAAACTGTTTTTT
>TRBJ2-2|TRBV3-1/TRBV3-2|-|TRBD2
CASSQAASGGPNTGELFF
TGTGCCAGCAGCCAAGCGGCTAGCGGGGGCCCTAACACCGGGGAGCTGTTTTTT
>TRBJ2-3|TRBV11-3|-|-
CASSLTTSTDTQYF
TGTGCCAGCAGCTTGACTACATCCACAGATACGCAGTATTTT
>TRBJ1-1|TRBV7-6|few|-
CASSWDFNTEAFF
TGTGCCAGCAGCTGGGACTTTAACACTGAAGCTTTCTTT
>TRBJ1-5|TRBV28|-|TRBD1
CASSAGGTGQPQHF
TGTGCCAGCAGTGCAGGGGGGACGGGTCAGCCCCAGCATTTT
>TRBJ1-1|TRBV7-3|-|-
CASSLTAGGNTEAFF
TGTGCCAGCAGCTTAACTGCCGGGGGGAACACTGAAGCTTTCTTT
>TRBJ1-2|TRBV28|-|-
CASSLQGRGYTF
TGTGCCAGCAGTTTACAGGGAAGGGGCTACACCTTC
>TRBJ2-7|TRBV5-1|once|TRBD2
CASSFVAGGTYEQYF
TGCGCCAGCAGCTTCGTAGCGGGGGGCACCTACGAGCAGTACTTC
>TRBJ1-4|TRBV6-2/TRBV6-3|-|TRBD1
CASSLGTVTGWGEKLFF
TGTGCCAGCAGCCTTGGGACAGTAACGGGCTGGGGTGAAAAACTGTTTTTT
>TRBJ1-1|TRBV30|-|-
CAWSVGGSTEAFF
TGTGCCTGGAGTGTCGGGGGGAGCACTGAAGCTTTCTTT
>TRBJ2-3|TRBV7-7|-|-
CASSQGGDTSTDTQYF
TGTGCCAGCAGCCAGGGGGGTGATACTAGCACAGATACGCAGTATTTT
>TRBJ2-2|TRBV10-1|-|TRBD2
CASSDRRGVNTGELFF
TGCGCCAGCAGTGACCGCCGGGGGGTGAACACCGGGGAGCTGTTTTTT
>TRBJ2-7|TRBV5-1|-|-
CASSLAGISYEQYF
TGCGCCAGCAGCTTGGCAGGGATCTCCTACGAGCAGTACTTC
>TRBJ2-4|TRBV19|-|TRBD2
CASTPREGGKNIQYF
TGTGCCAGTACCCCTAGGGAGGGAGGGAAAAACATTCAGTACTTC
>TRBJ1-2|TRBV4-2|-|-
CASSQDDFGNYGYTF
TGTGCCAGCAGCCAAGATGACTTCGGGAACTATGGCTACACCTTC